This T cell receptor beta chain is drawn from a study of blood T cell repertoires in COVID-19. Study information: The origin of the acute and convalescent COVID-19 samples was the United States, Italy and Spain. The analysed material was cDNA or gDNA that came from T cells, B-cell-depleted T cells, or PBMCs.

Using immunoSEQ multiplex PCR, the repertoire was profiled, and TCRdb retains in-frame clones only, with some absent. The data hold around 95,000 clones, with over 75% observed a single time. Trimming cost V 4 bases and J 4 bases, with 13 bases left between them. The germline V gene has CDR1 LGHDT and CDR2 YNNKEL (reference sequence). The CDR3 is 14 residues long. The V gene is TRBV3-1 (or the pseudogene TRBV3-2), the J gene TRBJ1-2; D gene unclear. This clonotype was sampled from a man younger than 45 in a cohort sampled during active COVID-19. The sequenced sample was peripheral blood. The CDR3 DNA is TGTGCCAGCAGCCCGTCCGACACCCCCTATGGCTACACCTTC. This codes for CASSPSDTPYGYTF.